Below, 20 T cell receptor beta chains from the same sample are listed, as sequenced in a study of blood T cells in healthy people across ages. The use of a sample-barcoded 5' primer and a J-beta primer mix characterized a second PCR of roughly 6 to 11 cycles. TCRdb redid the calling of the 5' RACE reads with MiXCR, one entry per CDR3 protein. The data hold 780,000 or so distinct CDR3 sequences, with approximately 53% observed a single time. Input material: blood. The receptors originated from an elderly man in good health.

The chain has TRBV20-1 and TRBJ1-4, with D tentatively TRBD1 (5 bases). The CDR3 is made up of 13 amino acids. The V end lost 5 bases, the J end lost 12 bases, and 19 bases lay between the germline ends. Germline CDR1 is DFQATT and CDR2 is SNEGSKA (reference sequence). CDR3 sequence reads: CSAPPGGNEELFF. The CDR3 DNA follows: TGCAGTGCTCCCCCCGGGGGTAATGAGGAACTGTTTTTT.

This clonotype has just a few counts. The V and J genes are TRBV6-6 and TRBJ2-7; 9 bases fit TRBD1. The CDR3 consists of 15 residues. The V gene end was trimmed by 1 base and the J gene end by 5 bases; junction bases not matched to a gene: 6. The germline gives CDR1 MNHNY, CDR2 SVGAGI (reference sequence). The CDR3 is CASSYLGQGRDEQYF. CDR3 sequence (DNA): TGTGCCAGCAGTTACTTGGGACAGGGAAGAGACGAGCAGTACTTC.

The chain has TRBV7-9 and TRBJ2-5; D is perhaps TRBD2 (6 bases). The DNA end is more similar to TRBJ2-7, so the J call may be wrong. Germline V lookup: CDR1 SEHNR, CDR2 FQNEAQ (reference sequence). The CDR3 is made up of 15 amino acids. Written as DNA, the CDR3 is TGTGCCAGCAGCTCCCCCGGAGGGGTAGGAGGCGAGCAGTACTTC. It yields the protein CASSSPGGVGGEQYF.

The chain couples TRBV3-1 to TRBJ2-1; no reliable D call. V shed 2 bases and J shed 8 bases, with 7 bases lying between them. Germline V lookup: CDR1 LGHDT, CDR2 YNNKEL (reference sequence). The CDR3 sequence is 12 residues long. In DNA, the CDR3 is TGTGCCAGCAGCCAAAGTACGGATGAGCAGTTCTTC. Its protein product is CASSQSTDEQFF.

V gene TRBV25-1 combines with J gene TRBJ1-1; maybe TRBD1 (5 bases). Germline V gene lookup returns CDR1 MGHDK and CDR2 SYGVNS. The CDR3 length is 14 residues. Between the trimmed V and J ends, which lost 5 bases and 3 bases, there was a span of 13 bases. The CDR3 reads CASSSRTRDTEAFF. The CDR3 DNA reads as TGTGCCAGCAGTTCCCGGACCAGGGACACTGAAGCTTTCTTT.

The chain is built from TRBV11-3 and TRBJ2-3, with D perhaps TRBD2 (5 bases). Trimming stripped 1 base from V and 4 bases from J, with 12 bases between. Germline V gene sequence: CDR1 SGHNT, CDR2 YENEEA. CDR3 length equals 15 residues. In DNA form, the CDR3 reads TGTGCCAGCAGCTTAGGAGGGAGTAGGTCAGATACGCAGTATTTT. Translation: CASSLGGSRSDTQYF.

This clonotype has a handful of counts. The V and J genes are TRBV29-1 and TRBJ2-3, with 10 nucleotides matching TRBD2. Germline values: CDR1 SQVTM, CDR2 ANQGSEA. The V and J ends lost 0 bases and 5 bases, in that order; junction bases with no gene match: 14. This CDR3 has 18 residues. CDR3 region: CSVEDRALLAGVIDTQYF. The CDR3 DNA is TGCAGCGTTGAAGATCGGGCCCTCCTAGCGGGGGTGATAGATACGCAGTATTTT.

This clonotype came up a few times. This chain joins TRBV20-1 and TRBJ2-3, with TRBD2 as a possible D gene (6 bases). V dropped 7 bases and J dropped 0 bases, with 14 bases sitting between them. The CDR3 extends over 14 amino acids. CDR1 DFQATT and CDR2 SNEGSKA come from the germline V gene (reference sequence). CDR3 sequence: CSVSISGSTDTQYF. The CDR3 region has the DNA TGCAGTGTGTCTATTAGCGGTAGCACAGATACGCAGTATTTT.

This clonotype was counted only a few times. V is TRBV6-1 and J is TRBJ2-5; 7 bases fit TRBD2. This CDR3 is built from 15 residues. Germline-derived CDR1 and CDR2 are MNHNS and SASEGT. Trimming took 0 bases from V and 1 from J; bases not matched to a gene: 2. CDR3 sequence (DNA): TGTGCCAGCAGTGAAGCAGCGGGGACCCAAGAGACCCAGTACTTC. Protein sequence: CASSEAAGTQETQYF.

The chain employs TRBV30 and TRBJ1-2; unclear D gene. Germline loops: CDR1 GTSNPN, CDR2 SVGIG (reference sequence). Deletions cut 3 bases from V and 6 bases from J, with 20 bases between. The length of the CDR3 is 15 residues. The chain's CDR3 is CAWRTLTGRVNGYTF. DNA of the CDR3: TGTGCCTGGAGGACCCTGACCGGGAGGGTAAATGGCTACACCTTC.

The CDR3 nucleotides are TGTGCCAGCAGTTATTTTCCGGGAGGGCAGGGTGAGCAGTTCTTC. Amino acids: CASSYFPGGQGEQFF. The J gene is TRBJ2-1, the V gene TRBV6-5; 8 positions agree with TRBD2. From germline, CDR1 is MNHEY and CDR2 SVGAGI. V lost 3 bases to trimming and J lost 9 bases; unmatched junction nucleotides: 10. This CDR3 region has 15 residues.

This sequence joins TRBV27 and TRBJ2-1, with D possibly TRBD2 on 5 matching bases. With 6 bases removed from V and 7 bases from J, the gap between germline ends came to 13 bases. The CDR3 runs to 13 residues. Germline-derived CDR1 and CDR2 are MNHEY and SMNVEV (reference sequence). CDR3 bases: TGTGCCAGCAGCCGGATGGACTCGAATGAGCAGTTCTTC. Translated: CASSRMDSNEQFF.

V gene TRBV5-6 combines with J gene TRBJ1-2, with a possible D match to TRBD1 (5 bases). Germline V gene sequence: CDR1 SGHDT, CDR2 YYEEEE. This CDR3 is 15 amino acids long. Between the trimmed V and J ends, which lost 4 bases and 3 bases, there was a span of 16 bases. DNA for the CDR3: TGTGCCAGCAGCCCCGGGCAGGGCATCGACTATGGCTACACCTTC. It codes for CASSPGQGIDYGYTF.

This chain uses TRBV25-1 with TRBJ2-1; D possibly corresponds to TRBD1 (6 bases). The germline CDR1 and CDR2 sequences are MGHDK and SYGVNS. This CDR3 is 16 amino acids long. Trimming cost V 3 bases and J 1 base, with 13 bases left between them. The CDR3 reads CASSDQRGLSYNEQFF. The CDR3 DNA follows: TGTGCCAGCAGTGATCAGAGGGGGTTATCCTACAATGAGCAGTTCTTC.

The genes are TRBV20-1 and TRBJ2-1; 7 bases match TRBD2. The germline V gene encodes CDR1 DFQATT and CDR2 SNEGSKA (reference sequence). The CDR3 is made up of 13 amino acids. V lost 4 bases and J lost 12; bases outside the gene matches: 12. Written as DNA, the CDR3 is TGCAGTGCTATGCGGGAGATCGGTGGTGGGCAGTTCTTC. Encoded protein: CSAMREIGGGQFF.

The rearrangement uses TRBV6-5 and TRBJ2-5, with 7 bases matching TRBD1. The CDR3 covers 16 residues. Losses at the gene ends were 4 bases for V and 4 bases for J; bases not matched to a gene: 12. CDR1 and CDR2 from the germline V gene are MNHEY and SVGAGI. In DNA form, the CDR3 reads TGTGCCAGCAGTTGGGGCCGAGACAGGGACAGAGAGACCCAGTACTTC. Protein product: CASSWGRDRDRETQYF.

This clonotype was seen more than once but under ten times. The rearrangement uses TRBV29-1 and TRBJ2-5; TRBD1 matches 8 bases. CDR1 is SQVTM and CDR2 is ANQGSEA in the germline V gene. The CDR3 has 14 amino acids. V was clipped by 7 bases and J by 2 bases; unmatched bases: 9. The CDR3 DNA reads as TGCAGCGGGAGGACAGGGACCTTACAAGAGACCCAGTACTTC. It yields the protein CSGRTGTLQETQYF.

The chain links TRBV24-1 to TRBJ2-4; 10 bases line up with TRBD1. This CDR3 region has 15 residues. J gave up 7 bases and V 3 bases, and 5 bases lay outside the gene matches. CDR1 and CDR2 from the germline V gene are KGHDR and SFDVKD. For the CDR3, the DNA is TGTGCCACCAGTGATCCTTCGACAGGGGGCAACATTCAGTACTTC. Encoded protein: CATSDPSTGGNIQYF.

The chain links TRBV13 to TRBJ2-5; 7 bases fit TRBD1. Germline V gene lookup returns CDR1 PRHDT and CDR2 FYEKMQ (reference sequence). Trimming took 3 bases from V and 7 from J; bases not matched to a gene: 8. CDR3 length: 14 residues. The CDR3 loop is CASSFGTDRGTQYF. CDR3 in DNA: TGTGCCAGCAGCTTCGGGACAGACAGAGGGACCCAGTACTTC. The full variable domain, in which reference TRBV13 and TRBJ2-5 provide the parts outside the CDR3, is AAGVIQSPRHLIKEKRETATLKCYPIPRHDTVYWYQQGPGQDPQFLISFYEKMQSDKGSIPDRFSAQQFSDYHSELNMSSLELGDSALYFCASSFGTDRGTQYFGPGTRLLVL.

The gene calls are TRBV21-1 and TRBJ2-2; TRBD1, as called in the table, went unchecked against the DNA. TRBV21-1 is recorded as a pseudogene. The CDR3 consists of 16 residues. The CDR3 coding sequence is TGTGCCAGCAGCAAGGTTGGGGGAATCGACACCGGGGAGCTGTTTTTT. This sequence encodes CASSKVGGIDTGELFF.